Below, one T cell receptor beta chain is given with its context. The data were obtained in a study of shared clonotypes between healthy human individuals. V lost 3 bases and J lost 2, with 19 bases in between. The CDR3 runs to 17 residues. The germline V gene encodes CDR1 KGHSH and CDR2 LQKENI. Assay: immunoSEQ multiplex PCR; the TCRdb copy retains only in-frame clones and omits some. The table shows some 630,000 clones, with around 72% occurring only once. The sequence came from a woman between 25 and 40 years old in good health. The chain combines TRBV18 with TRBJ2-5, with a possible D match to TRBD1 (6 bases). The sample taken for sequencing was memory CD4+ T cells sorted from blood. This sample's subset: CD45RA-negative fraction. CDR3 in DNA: TGTGCCAGCTCACCGCAGGACAGCACAACGAGTCAAGAGACCCAGTACTTC. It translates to CASSPQDSTTSQETQYF.